This T cell receptor (beta chain) is drawn from a study of blood T cell repertoires in COVID-19. Method: immunoSEQ multiplex PCR; TCRdb's copy keeps in-frame clones and lacks some. The top ten hold about 22% of the sample, which has about 88,000 clones, 70% to 85% seen once. J gave up 7 bases and V 6 bases, and 7 bases lay outside the gene matches. There are 13 residues in the CDR3. Germline V gene sequence: CDR1 MNHEY, CDR2 SVGEGT. The rearrangement joins TRBV6-2 or TRBV6-3 to TRBJ2-5, with 8 bases identical to TRBD1. Sequencing input: peripheral blood. The source of this sequence is a woman in her sixties in a cohort sampled during active or convalescent COVID-19. The CDR3 loop is CASSSGQGGTQYF. Written as DNA, the CDR3 is TGTGCCAGCAGCAGTGGACAGGGAGGGACCCAGTACTTC.